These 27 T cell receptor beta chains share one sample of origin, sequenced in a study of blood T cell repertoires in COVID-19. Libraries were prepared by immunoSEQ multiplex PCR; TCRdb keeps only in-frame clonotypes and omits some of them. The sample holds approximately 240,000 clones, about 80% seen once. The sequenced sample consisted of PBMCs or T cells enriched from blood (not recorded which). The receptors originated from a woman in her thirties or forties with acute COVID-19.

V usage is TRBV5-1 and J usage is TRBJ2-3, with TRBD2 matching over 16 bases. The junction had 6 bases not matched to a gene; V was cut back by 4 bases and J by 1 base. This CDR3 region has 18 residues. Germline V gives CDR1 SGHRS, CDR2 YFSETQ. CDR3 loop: CASSPGLAGGPGTDTQYF. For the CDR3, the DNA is TGCGCCAGCAGCCCGGGACTAGCGGGGGGGCCGGGCACAGATACGCAGTATTTT.

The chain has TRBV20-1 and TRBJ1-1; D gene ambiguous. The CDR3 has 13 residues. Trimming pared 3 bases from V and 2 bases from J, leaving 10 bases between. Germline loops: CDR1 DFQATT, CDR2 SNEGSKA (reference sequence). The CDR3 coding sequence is TGCAGTGCTAGTAGGCAGGAAAACACTGAAGCTTTCTTT. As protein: CSASRQENTEAFF.

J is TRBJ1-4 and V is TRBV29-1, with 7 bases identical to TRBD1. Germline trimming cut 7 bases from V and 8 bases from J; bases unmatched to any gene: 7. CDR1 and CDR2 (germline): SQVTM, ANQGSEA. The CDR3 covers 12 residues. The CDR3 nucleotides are TGCAGCGCCGGGACAGACCTCGAAAAACTGTTTTTT. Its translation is CSAGTDLEKLFF.

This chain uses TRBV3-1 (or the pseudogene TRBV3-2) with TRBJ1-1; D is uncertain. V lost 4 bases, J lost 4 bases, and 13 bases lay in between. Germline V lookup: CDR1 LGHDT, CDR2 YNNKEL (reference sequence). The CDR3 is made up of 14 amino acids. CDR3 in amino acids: CASSPLPVLTEAFF. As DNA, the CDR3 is TGTGCCAGCAGCCCCCTTCCGGTCCTCACTGAAGCTTTCTTT.

The CDR3 region is CAWSGGGNQPQHF. CDR3 DNA: TGTGCCTGGAGCGGGGGTGGCAATCAGCCCCAGCATTTT. This rearrangement joins TRBV30 to TRBJ1-5; possibly TRBD1 for D (5 bases). The germline V gene encodes CDR1 GTSNPN and CDR2 SVGIG (reference sequence). CDR3 length equals 13 residues. V was trimmed by 3 bases and J by 2 bases, leaving 8 bases between them.

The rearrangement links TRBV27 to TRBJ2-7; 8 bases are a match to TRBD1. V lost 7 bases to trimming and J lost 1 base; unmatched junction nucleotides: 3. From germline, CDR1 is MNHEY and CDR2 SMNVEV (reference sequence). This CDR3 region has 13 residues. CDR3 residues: CASKHRGSYEQYF. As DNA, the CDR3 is TGTGCCAGCAAACACAGGGGGTCCTACGAGCAGTACTTC.

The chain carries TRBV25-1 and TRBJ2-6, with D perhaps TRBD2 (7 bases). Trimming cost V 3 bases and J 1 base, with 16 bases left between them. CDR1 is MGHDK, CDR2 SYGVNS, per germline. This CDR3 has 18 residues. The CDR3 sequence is CASSDRGGRRSGANVLTF. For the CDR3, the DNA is TGTGCCAGCAGTGATAGGGGGGGAAGAAGGTCTGGGGCCAACGTCCTGACTTTC.

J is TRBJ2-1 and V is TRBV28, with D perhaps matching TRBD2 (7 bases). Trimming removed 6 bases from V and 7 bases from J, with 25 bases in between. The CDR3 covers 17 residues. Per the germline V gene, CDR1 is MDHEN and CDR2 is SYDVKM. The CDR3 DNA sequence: TGTGCCAGCAGCGGACTAGTTGGACTAAGGGGGGTGAATGAGCAGTTCTTC. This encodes CASSGLVGLRGVNEQFF.

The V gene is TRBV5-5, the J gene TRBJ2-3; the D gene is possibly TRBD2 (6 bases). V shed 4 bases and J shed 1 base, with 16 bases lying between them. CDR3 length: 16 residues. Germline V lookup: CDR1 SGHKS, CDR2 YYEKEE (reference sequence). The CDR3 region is CASSEEFASGTDTQYF. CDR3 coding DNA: TGTGCCAGCAGCGAGGAGTTTGCTAGCGGCACAGATACGCAGTATTTT.

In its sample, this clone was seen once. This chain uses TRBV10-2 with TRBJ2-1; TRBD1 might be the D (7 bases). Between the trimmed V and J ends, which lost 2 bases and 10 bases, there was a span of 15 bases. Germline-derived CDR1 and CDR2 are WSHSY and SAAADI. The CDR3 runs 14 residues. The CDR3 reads CASSERAQGGEQFF. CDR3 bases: TGCGCCAGCAGTGAGAGGGCGCAGGGGGGCGAGCAGTTCTTC.

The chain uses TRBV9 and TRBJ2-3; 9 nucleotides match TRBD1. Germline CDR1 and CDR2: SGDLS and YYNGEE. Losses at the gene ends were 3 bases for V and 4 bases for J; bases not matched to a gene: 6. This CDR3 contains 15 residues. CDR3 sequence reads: CASSGYRDRADTQYF. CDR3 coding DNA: TGTGCCAGCAGCGGGTACCGGGACAGGGCAGATACGCAGTATTTT.

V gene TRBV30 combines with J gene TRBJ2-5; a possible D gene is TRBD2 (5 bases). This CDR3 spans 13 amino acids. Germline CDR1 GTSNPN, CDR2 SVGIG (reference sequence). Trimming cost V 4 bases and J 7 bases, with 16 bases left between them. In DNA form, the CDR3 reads TGTGCCTGGAATTCGGACGGGATCGGGACCCAGTACTTC. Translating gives CAWNSDGIGTQYF.

The CDR3 nucleotides read TGTGCCAGCAGCCCGCAGGGCGGGAGGTCCTACAATGAGCAGTTCTTC. The encoded protein is CASSPQGGRSYNEQFF. The chain employs TRBV11-3 and TRBJ2-1; TRBD2 matches at 8 bases. Trimming at V came to 5 bases and at J to 1 base, leaving 7 bases not matched to a gene. The germline V gene encodes CDR1 SGHNT and CDR2 YENEEA. The CDR3 is made up of 16 amino acids.

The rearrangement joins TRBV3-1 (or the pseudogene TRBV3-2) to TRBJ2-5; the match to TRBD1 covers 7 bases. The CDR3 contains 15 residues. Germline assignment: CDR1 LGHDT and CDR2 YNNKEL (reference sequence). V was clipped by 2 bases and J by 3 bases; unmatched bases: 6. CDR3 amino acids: CASSQNHRGEETQYF. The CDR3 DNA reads TGTGCCAGCAGCCAAAACCACAGGGGTGAAGAGACCCAGTACTTC.

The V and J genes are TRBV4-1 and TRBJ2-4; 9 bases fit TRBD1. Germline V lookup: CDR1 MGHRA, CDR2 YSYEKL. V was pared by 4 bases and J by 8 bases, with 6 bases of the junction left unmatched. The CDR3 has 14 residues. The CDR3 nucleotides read TGCGCCAGCAGCCTGGGACAGGGCAAGGACATTCAGTACTTC. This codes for CASSLGQGKDIQYF.

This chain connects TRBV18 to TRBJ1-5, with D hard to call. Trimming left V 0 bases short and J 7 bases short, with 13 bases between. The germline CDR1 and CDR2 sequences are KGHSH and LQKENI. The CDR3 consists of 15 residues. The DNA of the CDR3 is TGTGCCAGCTCACCACCAAGCCTCGGAGGGCAGCCCCAGCATTTT. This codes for CASSPPSLGGQPQHF.

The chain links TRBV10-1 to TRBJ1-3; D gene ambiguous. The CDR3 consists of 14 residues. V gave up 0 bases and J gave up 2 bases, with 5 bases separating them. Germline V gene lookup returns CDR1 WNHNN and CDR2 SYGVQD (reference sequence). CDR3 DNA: TGCGCCAGCAGTGAGTCCGGGGCTGGAAACACCATATATTTT. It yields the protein CASSESGAGNTIYF.

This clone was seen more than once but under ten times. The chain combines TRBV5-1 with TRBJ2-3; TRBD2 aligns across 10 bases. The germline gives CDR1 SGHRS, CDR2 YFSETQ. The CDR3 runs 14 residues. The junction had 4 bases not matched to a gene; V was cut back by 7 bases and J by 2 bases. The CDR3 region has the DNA TGCGCCAGCGGACTAGCGGAGATCACAGATACGCAGTATTTT. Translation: CASGLAEITDTQYF.

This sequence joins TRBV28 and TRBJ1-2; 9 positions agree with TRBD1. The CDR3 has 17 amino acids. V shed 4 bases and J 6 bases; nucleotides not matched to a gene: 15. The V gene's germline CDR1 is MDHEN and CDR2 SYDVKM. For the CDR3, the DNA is TGTGCCAGCAGTTCCGGGACAGGGCACTTCAGTAGAAATGGCTACACCTTC. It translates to CASSSGTGHFSRNGYTF.

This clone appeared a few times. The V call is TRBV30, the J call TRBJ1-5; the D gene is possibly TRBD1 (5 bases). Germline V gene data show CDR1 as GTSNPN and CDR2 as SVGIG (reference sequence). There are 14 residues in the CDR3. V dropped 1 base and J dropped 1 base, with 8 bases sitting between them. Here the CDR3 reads CAWSAGPSNQPQHF. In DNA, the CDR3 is TGTGCCTGGAGTGCAGGGCCAAGCAATCAGCCCCAGCATTTT.

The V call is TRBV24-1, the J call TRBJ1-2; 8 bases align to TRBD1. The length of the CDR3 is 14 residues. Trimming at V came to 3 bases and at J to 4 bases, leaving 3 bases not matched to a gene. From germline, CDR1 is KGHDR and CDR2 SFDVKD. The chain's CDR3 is CATSDPGQVYGYTF. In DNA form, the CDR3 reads TGTGCCACCAGTGATCCGGGACAGGTCTATGGCTACACCTTC.

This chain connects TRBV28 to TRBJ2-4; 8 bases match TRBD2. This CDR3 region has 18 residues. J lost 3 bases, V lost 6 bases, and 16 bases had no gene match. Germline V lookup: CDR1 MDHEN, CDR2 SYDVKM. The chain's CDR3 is CASRSRGAGGLGKNIQYF. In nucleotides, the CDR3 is TGTGCCAGCAGATCCAGGGGCGCGGGGGGTCTGGGCAAAAACATTCAGTACTTC.

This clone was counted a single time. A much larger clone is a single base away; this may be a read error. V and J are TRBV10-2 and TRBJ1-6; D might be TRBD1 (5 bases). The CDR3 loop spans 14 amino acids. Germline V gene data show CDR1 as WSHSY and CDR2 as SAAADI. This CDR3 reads CASNRRGTNSPFHF. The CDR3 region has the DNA TGCGCCAGCAACCGAAGGGGCACTAATTCACCCTTCCACTTT.

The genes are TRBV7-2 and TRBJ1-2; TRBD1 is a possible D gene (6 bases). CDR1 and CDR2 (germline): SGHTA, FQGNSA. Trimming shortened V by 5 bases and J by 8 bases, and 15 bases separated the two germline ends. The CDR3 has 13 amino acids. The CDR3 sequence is CASSKDRAMGYTF. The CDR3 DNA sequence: TGTGCCAGCAGCAAGGACAGAGCCATGGGCTACACCTTC.

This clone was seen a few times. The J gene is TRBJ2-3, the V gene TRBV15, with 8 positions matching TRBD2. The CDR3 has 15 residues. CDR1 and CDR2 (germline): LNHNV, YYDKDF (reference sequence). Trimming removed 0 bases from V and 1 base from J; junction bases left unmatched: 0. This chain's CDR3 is CATSRERGGTDTQYF. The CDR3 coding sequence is TGTGCCACCAGCAGAGAGCGGGGGGGCACAGATACGCAGTATTTT.

The CDR3 loop reads CASGSRKTTQSSYEQYF. CDR3 nucleotides: TGTGCTAGTGGTTCCCGTAAAACGACACAAAGCTCCTACGAGCAGTACTTC. The chain employs TRBV12-5 and TRBJ2-7; D not resolved. The V and J ends lost 4 bases and 0 bases respectively, with 19 bases between them. Germline V CDR1 and CDR2: LGHNT, FRNRAP. This CDR3 comprises 17 residues.

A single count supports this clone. The CDR3 here is CASQGDRGITDTQYF. The CDR3 nucleotides are TGTGCCAGCCAGGGCGACAGGGGAATCACAGATACGCAGTATTTT. The chain combines TRBV18 with TRBJ2-3; TRBD1 aligns across 8 bases. The germline CDR1 and CDR2 sequences are KGHSH and LQKENI. The CDR3 sequence is 15 residues long. V lost 8 bases, J lost 2 bases, and 9 bases stayed unmatched.